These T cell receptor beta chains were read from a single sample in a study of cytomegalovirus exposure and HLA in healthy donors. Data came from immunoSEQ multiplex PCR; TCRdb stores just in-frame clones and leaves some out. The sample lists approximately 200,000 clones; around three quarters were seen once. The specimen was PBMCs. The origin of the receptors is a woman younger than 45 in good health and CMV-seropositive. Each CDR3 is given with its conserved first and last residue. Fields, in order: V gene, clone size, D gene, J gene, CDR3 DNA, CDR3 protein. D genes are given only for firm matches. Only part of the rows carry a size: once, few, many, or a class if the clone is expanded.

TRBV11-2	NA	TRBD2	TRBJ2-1	TGTGCCAGCAGGTCAGGACTAGCGGGGGGGCCTCAGCAGTTCTTC	CASRSGLAGGPQQFF
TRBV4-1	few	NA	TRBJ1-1	TGCGCCAGCAGCCAACCAAAAGAGGTAACTGAAGCTTTCTTT	CASSQPKEVTEAFF
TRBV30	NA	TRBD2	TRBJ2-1	TGTGCCCGACCCCCGACTAGCGAGCAGTTCTTC	CARPPTSEQFF
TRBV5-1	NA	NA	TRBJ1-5	TGCGCCAGCAGCTTGGGGGCAGGGAAGGGTCAGCCCCAGCATTTT	CASSLGAGKGQPQHF
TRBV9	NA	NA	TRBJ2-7	TGTGCCAGCAGCCCAGGGCCAGCCTACGAGCAGTACTTC	CASSPGPAYEQYF
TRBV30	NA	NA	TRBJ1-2	TGTGCCTGGATGGAGGCTCGGGGCTACACCTTC	CAWMEARGYTF
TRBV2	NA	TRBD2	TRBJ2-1	TGTGCCAGCATTGAGAGCGGGACGTCCTACAATGAGCAGTTCTTC	CASIESGTSYNEQFF
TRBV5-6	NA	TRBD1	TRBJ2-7	TGTGCCAGCAGCTTGTGGGGACAGGGAATGGACTACGAGCAGTACTTC	CASSLWGQGMDYEQYF
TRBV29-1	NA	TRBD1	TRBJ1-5	TGCAGCGGCGTAACAGGGGGCTCAGACAATCAGCCCCAGCATTTT	CSGVTGGSDNQPQHF
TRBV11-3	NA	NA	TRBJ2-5	TGTGCCAGCAGCCCCCAGACTCCGTGGTACCAAGAGACCCAGTACTTC	CASSPQTPWYQETQYF
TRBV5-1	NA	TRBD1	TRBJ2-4	TGCGCCAGCAGCGTCGGACAGGGGCGGAACATTCAGTACTTC	CASSVGQGRNIQYF
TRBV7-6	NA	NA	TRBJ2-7	TGTGCCAGCAGCCCGGGGACACCGTCCTACGAGCAGTACTTC	CASSPGTPSYEQYF
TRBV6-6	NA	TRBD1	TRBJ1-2	TGTGCCAGCAGTGGGACAGGGGGCGATGGCTACACCTTC	CASSGTGGDGYTF
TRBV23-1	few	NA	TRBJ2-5	TGCGCCAGCAGTCAACCCCCAGAACAAGAGACCCAGTACTTC	CASSQPPEQETQYF
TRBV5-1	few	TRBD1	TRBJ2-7	TGCGCCAGCAGCTTGACAGGGGTAAAGGACGAGCAGTACTTC	CASSLTGVKDEQYF
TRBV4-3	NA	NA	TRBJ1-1	TGCGCCAGCAGCCAAGATCTCTACCCGGCAGGGTTGAACACTGAAGCTTTCTTT	CASSQDLYPAGLNTEAFF
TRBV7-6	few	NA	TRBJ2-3	TGTGCCAGCAGCCCCCACAGGGCTCGCGCAGATACGCAGTATTTT	CASSPHRARADTQYF
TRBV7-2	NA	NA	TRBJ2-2	TGTGCCAGCAGCTTAGTGGTGGGAGGCTTGGGGGCCGGGGAGCTGTTTTTT	CASSLVVGGLGAGELFF
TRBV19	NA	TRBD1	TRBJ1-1	TGTGCCAGTAGGCCAGGGGGAGGCACTGAAGCTTTCTTT	CASRPGGGTEAFF
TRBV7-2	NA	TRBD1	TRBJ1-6	TGTGCCAGCAGCTTAGATCCACAGGGGGCGAATCTCCACTTT	CASSLDPQGANLHF
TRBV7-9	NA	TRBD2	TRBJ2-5	TGTGCCAGCAGCCGGACTAGCGGGGGGGCTGGCCAAGAGACCCAGTACTTC	CASSRTSGGAGQETQYF
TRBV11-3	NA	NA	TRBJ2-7	TGTGCCAGCAGCTTCGCCGGGGGGCAGGTGCAGTACTTC	CASSFAGGQVQYF
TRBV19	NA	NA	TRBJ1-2	TGTGCCAGCCTCAGGGGCGATCCCCGAACTTTTAGCTACACCTTC	CASLRGDPRTFSYTF
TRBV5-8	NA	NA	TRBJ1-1	TGTGCCAGCAGCTTTTCAGGGTCGGCCGAAGCTTTCTTT	CASSFSGSAEAFF
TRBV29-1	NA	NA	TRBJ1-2	TGCAGCGGAGTAATCACCAGGGGCCATGGCTACACCTTC	CSGVITRGHGYTF
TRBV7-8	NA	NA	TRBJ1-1	TGTGCCAGCAGCTTAGTTCGGGGGTCGGCCACTGAAGCTTTCTTT	CASSLVRGSATEAFF
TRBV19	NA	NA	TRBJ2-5	TGTGCCAGTAGTATCATGGGGGGGCTAGCGGAAGAGACCCAGTACTTC	CASSIMGGLAEETQYF